Detailed here is one TCR beta chain. Its antigen is undetermined. PCR primers comprised 60 Vbeta and 13 Jbeta primers. The table came from immunoSEQ multiplex PCR; TCRdb's copy has only in-frame clones and leaves some out. There are about 190,000 clones in the sample; roughly four fifths occur only once, and 1.5% to 2% lies in the top ten. Unrecorded immune exposure was likely among donors, who were nominally healthy when sampled. Unmatched junction bases numbered 4, after V lost 5 bases and J lost 6 bases. CDR3 size: 13 residues. Per germline, CDR1 LNHDA and CDR2 SQIVND (reference sequence). The data derive from a study of cytomegalovirus exposure and HLA in healthy donors. The overall study: There were about 85 million unique TCRs (from HLA-typed donors) in an early data release.

Findings and caveats of the study: What was likely a sequencing artifact was a cluster of highly shared sequence variants. In a later analysis, compared with equally common non-associated chains, HLA-associated beta chains were more expanded.

The sequence was collected from a man between 18 and 35 years old in good health and CMV-seronegative. V is TRBV19 and J is TRBJ2-7; 10 nucleotides line up with TRBD1. Sequenced: PBMCs. CDR3 nucleotide sequence: TGTGCCAGTAGTGAGGGACAGGGGTCCGAGCAGTACTTC. Translation: CASSEGQGSEQYF.